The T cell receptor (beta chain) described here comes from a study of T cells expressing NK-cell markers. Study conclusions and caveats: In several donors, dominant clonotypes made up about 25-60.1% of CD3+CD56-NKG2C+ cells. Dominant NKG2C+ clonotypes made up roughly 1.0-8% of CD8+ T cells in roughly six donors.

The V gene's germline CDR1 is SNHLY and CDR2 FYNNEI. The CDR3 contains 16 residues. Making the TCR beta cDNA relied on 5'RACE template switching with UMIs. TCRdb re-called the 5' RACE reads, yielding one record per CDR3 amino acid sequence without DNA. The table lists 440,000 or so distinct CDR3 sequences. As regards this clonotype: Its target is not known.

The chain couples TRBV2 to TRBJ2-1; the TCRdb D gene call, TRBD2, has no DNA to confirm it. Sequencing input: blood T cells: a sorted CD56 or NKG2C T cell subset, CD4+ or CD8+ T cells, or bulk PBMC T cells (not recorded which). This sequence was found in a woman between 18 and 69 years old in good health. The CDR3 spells CASSEEGTRHYNEQFF.